Following are 18 T cell receptor beta chains from one sample sequenced in a study of blood T cell repertoires in COVID-19 (dated by TCRdb to 2018 to 2020). The library came from the immunoSEQ multiplex PCR assay. The immuneACCESS repertoire file appears here via TCRdb, limited to in-frame rearrangements. These files lack a portion of the clones; in checked studies, under half of the deficit traces to unresolved V genes, and the cause of the others is not known. The sample yields approximately 74,000 clones; 79% were counted once. In total, the top ten clones hold more than 45% of the sample. The sample taken for sequencing was peripheral blood. The receptors shown here come from a human donor in a cohort sampled during active COVID-19.

The chain has TRBV27 and TRBJ1-4; 7 nucleotides align to TRBD1. CDR1 is MNHEY, CDR2 SMNVEV, per germline (reference sequence). Trimming removed 6 bases from V and 5 bases from J; junction bases left unmatched: 12. This CDR3 has 16 amino acids. Here the CDR3 reads CASRPHLQGLNEKLFF. DNA of the CDR3: TGTGCCAGCAGACCTCACTTACAGGGGCTGAATGAAAAACTGTTTTTT.

The chain carries TRBV20-1 and TRBJ1-1, with D unresolved. The CDR3 consists of 11 residues. Germline V CDR1 and CDR2: DFQATT, SNEGSKA (reference sequence). The germline V and J ends were trimmed by 3 bases and 1 base, with 3 bases remaining between them. Here the CDR3 reads CSASRNTEAFF. The CDR3, as DNA: TGCAGTGCTAGCAGGAACACTGAAGCTTTCTTT.

The sample holds one count of this clone. This chain joins TRBV5-4 and TRBJ2-5; 8 bases agree with TRBD1. V lost 4 bases to trimming and J lost 4 bases; unmatched junction nucleotides: 6. The CDR3 totals 14 residues. Germline CDR1 and CDR2: SGHNT and YYREEE (reference sequence). The CDR3 protein is CASSGDRGGETQYF. CDR3 DNA sequence: TGTGCCAGCAGCGGAGACAGGGGTGGAGAGACCCAGTACTTC.

This clone was detected only once. Other DNA sequences in this specimen translate into the identical CDR3. The chain uses TRBV7-2 and TRBJ1-5, with unresolved D. Between the trimmed V and J ends, which lost 5 bases and 7 bases, there was a span of 12 bases. The CDR3 spans 13 residues. Germline CDR1 is SGHTA and CDR2 is FQGNSA. This chain's CDR3 is CASSPQTDQPQHF. The CDR3 DNA reads TGTGCCAGCAGCCCCCAAACAGACCAGCCCCAGCATTTT.

This chain joins TRBV5-1 and TRBJ2-7, with TRBD1 identical over 8 bases. V gave up 0 bases and J gave up 6 bases; unmatched junction bases: 11. The CDR3 runs to 16 residues. In germline, CDR1 is SGHRS, CDR2 YFSETQ. CDR3 sequence (DNA): TGCGCCAGCAGCTTGGCCGGGCAGGGGGCGCGATCCGAGCAGTACTTC. Encoded protein: CASSLAGQGARSEQYF.

This sequence joins TRBV28 and TRBJ1-4; D unresolved. Trimming took 7 bases from V and 4 from J, leaving 19 bases between them. Looked up from germline, CDR1 is MDHEN and CDR2 is SYDVKM. This CDR3 is built from 16 residues. CDR3 in DNA: TGTGCCAGCACCCTACAGAGAAAATTGGATAATGAAAAACTGTTTTTT. Protein: CASTLQRKLDNEKLFF.

The rearrangement uses TRBV18 and TRBJ2-3; 7 bases agree with TRBD2. Looked up from germline, CDR1 is KGHSH and CDR2 is LQKENI. V dropped 0 bases and J dropped 3; count of bases not matched to a gene: 6. The CDR3 runs to 16 residues. The CDR3 nucleotides read TGTGCCAGCTCACCACCGACCGGGAGGAGGACAGATACGCAGTATTTT. Translating gives CASSPPTGRRTDTQYF.

The chain employs TRBV19 and TRBJ2-3, with TRBD1 matching 8 bases. Germline V gives CDR1 LNHDA, CDR2 SQIVND (reference sequence). This CDR3 region has 14 residues. V trimming: 5 bases; J trimming: 5 bases; junction bases outside the gene matches: 6. For the CDR3, the DNA is TGTGCCAGTAGTCCAGGGGGCTACGGAGATACGCAGTATTTT. Translation: CASSPGGYGDTQYF. Full variable domain (remainder filled in from reference TRBV19 and TRBJ2-3): DGGITQSPKYLFRKEGQNVTLSCEQNLNHDAMYWYRQDPGQGLRLIYYSQIVNDFQKGDIAEGYSVSREKKESFPLTVTSAQKNPTAFYLCASSPGGYGDTQYFGPGTRLTVL.

The chain uses TRBV13 and TRBJ2-3, with 10 nucleotides matching TRBD2. This CDR3 spans 16 amino acids. From germline, CDR1 is PRHDT and CDR2 FYEKMQ (reference sequence). The V and J ends lost 1 base and 3 bases, in that order; junction bases with no gene match: 4. The CDR3 DNA sequence: TGTGCCAGCAGCTTAGAAAGCGGGGGGGCGACAGATACGCAGTATTTT. It is translated as CASSLESGGATDTQYF. Based on the CDR3 plus reference TRBV13 and TRBJ2-3, the full variable domain is AAGVIQSPRHLIKEKRETATLKCYPIPRHDTVYWYQQGPGQDPQFLISFYEKMQSDKGSIPDRFSAQQFSDYHSELNMSSLELGDSALYFCASSLESGGATDTQYFGPGTRLTVL.

The CDR3 loop is CASSLGGVSYNEQFF. In nucleotides, the CDR3 is TGCGCCAGCAGCTTGGGCGGGGTTTCCTACAATGAGCAGTTCTTC. The J gene is TRBJ2-1, the V gene TRBV5-1; D may be TRBD2 (6 bases). V shed 0 bases and J shed 1 base, with 8 bases lying between them. CDR3 length: 15 amino acids. CDR1 SGHRS and CDR2 YFSETQ come from the germline V gene.

This chain joins TRBV6-4 and TRBJ1-5; TRBD1 matches at 9 bases. V was pared by 6 bases and J by 2 bases, with 11 bases of the junction left unmatched. Germline CDR1 is MRHNA and CDR2 is SNTAGT. The CDR3 is made up of 17 amino acids. The CDR3 reads CASSQFWDRAGNQPQHF. The CDR3 DNA is TGTGCCAGCAGCCAATTCTGGGACAGGGCGGGCAATCAGCCCCAGCATTTT.

V and J are TRBV19 and TRBJ1-5; perhaps TRBD1 as D (5 bases). This CDR3 is built from 13 residues. Deletions cut 5 bases from V and 4 bases from J, with 9 bases between. The germline CDR1 and CDR2 sequences are LNHDA and SQIVND (reference sequence). CDR3 DNA sequence: TGTGCCAGTAGTCCAGGGCTAAATCAGCCCCAGCATTTT. It translates to CASSPGLNQPQHF.

The rearrangement joins TRBV28 to TRBJ1-1; 8 bases map to TRBD1. With 5 bases clipped from V and 11 bases from J, the junction kept 7 bases outside the gene matches. This CDR3 comprises 12 residues. The V gene's germline CDR1 is MDHEN and CDR2 SYDVKM. The CDR3 DNA is TGTGCCAGCAGTCCACGACAGGGGAAGGCTTTCTTT. Its protein is CASSPRQGKAFF.

V usage is TRBV18 and J usage is TRBJ2-7; 9 bases map to TRBD1. J was trimmed by 1 base and V by 4 bases; bases with no gene match: 11. This CDR3 is 17 amino acids long. CDR1 is KGHSH and CDR2 is LQKENI in the germline V gene. The CDR3, as DNA: TGTGCCAGCTCACATAGCAGACAGGGGGTTGGGTCCTACGAGCAGTACTTC. It translates to CASSHSRQGVGSYEQYF.

The chain recombines TRBV19 with TRBJ2-7, with a possible D match to TRBD2 (6 bases). The CDR3 covers 11 residues. The V end was cut by 6 bases, the J end by 6 bases, with 9 bases between. Germline CDR1 LNHDA, CDR2 SQIVND (reference sequence). This CDR3 reads CASRSGVEQYF. The CDR3, as DNA: TGTGCCAGTAGATCGGGGGTCGAGCAGTACTTC.

The rearrangement links TRBV18 to TRBJ2-6; 7 bases are a match to TRBD1. J was trimmed by 1 base and V by 2 bases; bases with no gene match: 8. Germline CDR1 reads KGHSH; CDR2 reads LQKENI. The CDR3 is made up of 18 amino acids. The CDR3 sequence: CASSPFRQGASGANVLTF. The CDR3, as DNA: TGTGCCAGCTCACCATTTCGACAGGGTGCTTCTGGGGCCAACGTCCTGACTTTC.

This clone was seen once. V is TRBV5-1 and J is TRBJ2-2, with 7 bases fitting TRBD1. V lost 8 bases, J lost 5 bases, and 9 bases stayed unmatched. CDR1 and CDR2 from the germline V gene are SGHRS and YFSETQ. The CDR3 is made up of 14 amino acids. DNA of the CDR3: TGCGCCAGGCCCGGGACAGTCCTTACCGGGGAGCTGTTTTTT. Translating it yields CARPGTVLTGELFF. Filled out from reference TRBV5-1 and TRBJ2-2, the complete variable domain reads KAGVTQTPRYLIKTRGQQVTLSCSPISGHRSVSWYQQTPGQGLQFLFEYFSETQRNKGNFPGRFSGRQFSNSRSEMNVSTLELGDSALYLCARPGTVLTGELFFGEGSRLTVL.

This clone came up once. This chain links TRBV27 with TRBJ2-7; 7 bases are shared with TRBD2. The V gene end was trimmed by 5 bases and the J gene end by 6 bases; junction bases not matched to a gene: 13. This CDR3 is 15 amino acids long. Germline V gene lookup returns CDR1 MNHEY and CDR2 SMNVEV (reference sequence). CDR3 amino acids: CASSPGGSSGGEQYF. CDR3 DNA: TGTGCCAGCAGTCCGGGGGGATCTAGCGGTGGCGAGCAGTACTTC.